Listed below are T cell receptor beta chains from one sample, sequenced in a study of identical twins. Using its own MiXCR run on the 5' RACE reads, TCRdb lists one record per CDR3 protein. The sample shows under 1 million distinct CDR3 sequences, 12% of them seen only once. The same sample was also studied in work on yellow fever vaccine responses in identical twins.

What was sequenced was PBMCs. The receptors originated from a woman between 18 and 30 years old in good health. Both conserved end residues are part of each CDR3. Fields, in order: J gene, CDR3 length, clone size, D gene, V gene, CDR3 protein, CDR3 DNA. A D gene is named only where the DNA matches it firmly. Clone size is given for some rows only: seen once, a few or many times, or a class if the clone is expanded.

j_call: TRBJ2-2
cdr3_length: 15
clone_size: many
d_call: TRBD1
v_call: TRBV12-3/TRBV12-4
cdr3_aa: CASSHTGANTGELFF
cdr3_nt: TGTGCCAGCAGCCATACAGGGGCGAACACCGGGGAGCTGTTTTTT

j_call: TRBJ2-1
cdr3_length: 17
clone_size: few
d_call: TRBD2
v_call: TRBV6-1
cdr3_aa: CASSAQRGLAGANEQFF
cdr3_nt: TGTGCCAGCAGTGCCCAAAGGGGACTAGCGGGAGCGAATGAGCAGTTCTTC

j_call: TRBJ2-1
cdr3_length: 13
clone_size: few
d_call: TRBD1
v_call: TRBV7-2
cdr3_aa: CASSSTQGTEQFF
cdr3_nt: TGTGCCAGCAGCTCTACACAGGGGACTGAGCAGTTCTTC

j_call: TRBJ2-7
cdr3_length: 15
clone_size: few
d_call: TRBD1
v_call: TRBV24-1
cdr3_aa: CATSGGGTGVREQYF
cdr3_nt: TGTGCCACCAGTGGTGGCGGGACAGGGGTCCGCGAGCAGTACTTC

j_call: TRBJ1-5
cdr3_length: 14
clone_size: many
d_call: .
v_call: TRBV12-5
cdr3_aa: CASGLGQVREPQHF
cdr3_nt: TGTGCTAGTGGTTTGGGCCAGGTCAGGGAGCCCCAGCATTTT

j_call: TRBJ2-5
cdr3_length: 15
clone_size: .
d_call: TRBD1
v_call: TRBV24-1
cdr3_aa: CATSDAGTGGMTQYF
cdr3_nt: TGTGCCACCAGTGATGCCGGGACAGGGGGCATGACCCAGTACTTC

j_call: TRBJ2-3
cdr3_length: 20
clone_size: .
d_call: TRBD2
v_call: TRBV20-1
cdr3_aa: CSAPHLRTSGGTTTSNTQYF
cdr3_nt: TGCAGTGCCCCGCACCTCCGGACTAGCGGGGGGACAACGACCTCAAATACGCAGTATTTT

j_call: TRBJ2-3
cdr3_length: 20
clone_size: few
d_call: TRBD2
v_call: TRBV5-6
cdr3_aa: CASSFLLRELAGGPTDTQYF
cdr3_nt: TGTGCCAGCAGCTTTCTTCTCCGGGAGCTAGCGGGTGGACCCACAGATACGCAGTATTTT

j_call: TRBJ2-1
cdr3_length: 15
clone_size: many
d_call: .
v_call: TRBV4-1
cdr3_aa: CASGVSGSSYNEQFF
cdr3_nt: TGCGCCAGCGGAGTGTCTGGGAGCTCCTACAATGAGCAGTTCTTC

j_call: TRBJ2-1
cdr3_length: 15
clone_size: few
d_call: .
v_call: TRBV5-5
cdr3_aa: CASSLATGPYNEQFF
cdr3_nt: TGTGCCAGCAGCTTGGCGACGGGCCCTTACAATGAGCAGTTCTTC

j_call: TRBJ1-1
cdr3_length: 13
clone_size: few
d_call: .
v_call: TRBV6-1
cdr3_aa: CASRPRQLHEAFF
cdr3_nt: TGTGCCAGCAGACCCCGACAGCTACATGAAGCTTTCTTT

j_call: TRBJ1-2
cdr3_length: 16
clone_size: few
d_call: TRBD1
v_call: TRBV9
cdr3_aa: CASSPRQGIAVGGYTF
cdr3_nt: TGTGCCAGCAGCCCCCGACAGGGGATCGCTGTCGGTGGCTACACCTTC

j_call: TRBJ1-1
cdr3_length: 15
clone_size: few
d_call: .
v_call: TRBV5-1
cdr3_aa: CASSPSPTVNTEAFF
cdr3_nt: TGCGCCAGCAGCCCGTCACCGACAGTTAACACTGAAGCTTTCTTT

j_call: TRBJ1-6
cdr3_length: 12
clone_size: .
d_call: .
v_call: TRBV7-9
cdr3_aa: CASSLDAGPLHF
cdr3_nt: TGTGCCAGCAGCTTAGATGCTGGGCCCCTCCACTTT

j_call: TRBJ2-7
cdr3_length: 14
clone_size: .
d_call: .
v_call: TRBV5-6
cdr3_aa: CASSLLVIGYEQYF
cdr3_nt: TGTGCCAGCAGCCTCCTCGTGATCGGGTACGAGCAGTACTTC

j_call: TRBJ1-1
cdr3_length: 14
clone_size: .
d_call: .
v_call: TRBV20-1
cdr3_aa: CSASVGGRLTEAFF
cdr3_nt: TGCAGTGCTAGCGTCGGGGGGAGGCTCACTGAAGCTTTCTTT

j_call: TRBJ2-1
cdr3_length: 18
clone_size: .
d_call: .
v_call: TRBV20-1
cdr3_aa: CSASHERPYTSSYNEQFF
cdr3_nt: TGCAGTGCCTCCCATGAACGACCATACACTAGCTCCTACAATGAGCAGTTCTTC

j_call: TRBJ2-7
cdr3_length: 15
clone_size: .
d_call: TRBD2
v_call: TRBV18
cdr3_aa: CASSSGLAKAYEQYF
cdr3_nt: TGTGCCAGCTCAAGCGGACTAGCGAAAGCCTACGAGCAGTACTTC

j_call: TRBJ2-5
cdr3_length: 17
clone_size: few
d_call: TRBD2
v_call: TRBV5-1
cdr3_aa: CASSRTRLAGEVETQYF
cdr3_nt: TGCGCCAGCAGCCGAACCAGACTAGCGGGAGAAGTGGAGACCCAGTACTTC

j_call: TRBJ1-1
cdr3_length: 16
clone_size: .
d_call: .
v_call: TRBV4-1
cdr3_aa: CASSQALVGSNTEAFF
cdr3_nt: TGCGCCAGCAGCCAAGCTCTAGTGGGATCGAACACTGAAGCTTTCTTT

j_call: TRBJ2-1
cdr3_length: 16
clone_size: .
d_call: TRBD2
v_call: TRBV12-3/TRBV12-4
cdr3_aa: CASSPGRTSGRNEQFF
cdr3_nt: TGTGCCAGCAGTCCCGGCAGGACTAGCGGACGCAATGAGCAGTTCTTC

j_call: TRBJ1-1
cdr3_length: 17
clone_size: few
d_call: .
v_call: TRBV28
cdr3_aa: CASSWTDKQVLNTEAFF
cdr3_nt: TGTGCCAGCAGTTGGACAGACAAACAAGTATTAAACACTGAAGCTTTCTTT

j_call: TRBJ2-3
cdr3_length: 16
clone_size: .
d_call: TRBD1
v_call: TRBV20-1
cdr3_aa: CCAAAYQGASTDTQYF
cdr3_nt: TGCTGTGCTGCTGCGTACCAGGGGGCGAGCACAGATACGCAGTATTTT

j_call: TRBJ2-1
cdr3_length: 15
clone_size: .
d_call: .
v_call: TRBV28
cdr3_aa: CASSSQESSYNEQFF
cdr3_nt: TGTGCCAGCAGTAGCCAGGAGAGCTCCTACAATGAGCAGTTCTTC

j_call: TRBJ2-6
cdr3_length: 16
clone_size: .
d_call: .
v_call: TRBV28
cdr3_aa: CASSLGSLSGANVLTF
cdr3_nt: TGTGCCAGCAGTTTAGGCAGTCTCTCTGGGGCCAACGTCCTGACTTTC

j_call: TRBJ1-6
cdr3_length: 13
clone_size: .
d_call: .
v_call: TRBV10-3
cdr3_aa: CAISDDRNSPLHF
cdr3_nt: TGTGCCATCAGTGACGACAGAAATTCACCCCTCCACTTT

j_call: TRBJ2-5
cdr3_length: 15
clone_size: few
d_call: .
v_call: TRBV6-5
cdr3_aa: CASSYTGARSETQYF
cdr3_nt: TGTGCCAGCAGTTACACGGGCGCTAGATCGGAGACCCAGTACTTC

j_call: TRBJ1-1
cdr3_length: 15
clone_size: .
d_call: TRBD1
v_call: TRBV27
cdr3_aa: CASSRGTGGTTEAFF
cdr3_nt: TGTGCCAGCAGCCGCGGGACAGGGGGCACGACTGAAGCTTTCTTT

j_call: TRBJ2-1
cdr3_length: 16
clone_size: .
d_call: .
v_call: TRBV28
cdr3_aa: CASSPEAASSYNEQFF
cdr3_nt: TGTGCCAGCAGCCCCGAAGCGGCAAGCTCCTACAATGAGCAGTTCTTC

j_call: TRBJ1-2
cdr3_length: 14
clone_size: few
d_call: .
v_call: TRBV12-5
cdr3_aa: CASGQTGSPYGYTF
cdr3_nt: TGTGCTAGTGGACAAACGGGCAGCCCCTATGGCTACACCTTC

j_call: TRBJ1-6
cdr3_length: 15
clone_size: .
d_call: .
v_call: TRBV2
cdr3_aa: CASSLGTGGDSPLHF
cdr3_nt: TGTGCCAGCAGTCTCGGGACCGGCGGGGATTCACCCCTCCACTTT

j_call: TRBJ2-5
cdr3_length: 15
clone_size: many
d_call: TRBD2
v_call: TRBV20-1
cdr3_aa: CSAREDAAGAETQYF
cdr3_nt: TGCAGTGCTAGAGAAGACGCAGCGGGAGCAGAGACCCAGTACTTC

j_call: TRBJ2-1
cdr3_length: 16
clone_size: few
d_call: .
v_call: TRBV4-1
cdr3_aa: CASSQEGVGTTKEQFF
cdr3_nt: TGCGCCAGCAGCCAAGAAGGCGTGGGAACAACTAAGGAGCAGTTCTTC

j_call: TRBJ2-7
cdr3_length: 14
clone_size: .
d_call: .
v_call: TRBV19
cdr3_aa: CASSIGLSSYEQYF
cdr3_nt: TGTGCCAGTAGTATCGGTCTGTCGTCCTACGAGCAGTACTTC

j_call: TRBJ1-2
cdr3_length: 12
clone_size: .
d_call: TRBD1
v_call: TRBV5-6
cdr3_aa: CASSLSSGTAYF
cdr3_nt: TGTGCCAGCAGCTTGTCGTCCGGGACAGCTTACTTC

j_call: TRBJ2-1
cdr3_length: 16
clone_size: .
d_call: .
v_call: TRBV7-9
cdr3_aa: CASSYEWTHGGNEQFF
cdr3_nt: TGTGCCAGCAGCTATGAGTGGACCCACGGGGGAAATGAGCAGTTCTTC

j_call: TRBJ2-3
cdr3_length: 16
clone_size: few
d_call: TRBD1
v_call: TRBV9
cdr3_aa: CASSVWRTGATDTQYF
cdr3_nt: TGTGCCAGCAGCGTATGGAGGACAGGAGCCACAGATACGCAGTATTTT

j_call: TRBJ2-7
cdr3_length: 15
clone_size: once
d_call: TRBD2
v_call: TRBV7-9
cdr3_aa: CASSLANLAGDEQYF
cdr3_nt: TGTGCCAGCAGCTTAGCCAACCTTGCGGGGGACGAGCAGTACTTC

j_call: TRBJ2-4
cdr3_length: 15
clone_size: many
d_call: .
v_call: TRBV5-6
cdr3_aa: CASSLGLGAKNIQYF
cdr3_nt: TGTGCCAGCAGCTTGGGACTAGGAGCCAAAAACATTCAGTACTTC

j_call: TRBJ1-1
cdr3_length: 14
clone_size: few
d_call: .
v_call: TRBV6-1
cdr3_aa: CASSGATGNTEAFF
cdr3_nt: TGTGCCAGCAGTGGCGCTACAGGGAACACTGAAGCTTTCTTT

j_call: TRBJ2-5
cdr3_length: 13
clone_size: .
d_call: .
v_call: TRBV12-3/TRBV12-4
cdr3_aa: CASSTPVEETQYF
cdr3_nt: TGTGCCAGCAGTACCCCAGTAGAAGAGACCCAGTACTTC

j_call: TRBJ2-5
cdr3_length: 15
clone_size: many
d_call: .
v_call: TRBV7-9
cdr3_aa: CASTLVPNTQETQYF
cdr3_nt: TGTGCCAGCACCTTAGTTCCGAACACCCAAGAGACCCAGTACTTC

j_call: TRBJ2-7
cdr3_length: 15
clone_size: .
d_call: TRBD2
v_call: TRBV7-6
cdr3_aa: CASSWSGGPPYEQYF
cdr3_nt: TGTGCCAGCAGCTGGTCGGGAGGGCCCCCCTACGAGCAGTACTTC

j_call: TRBJ2-6
cdr3_length: 17
clone_size: .
d_call: TRBD2
v_call: TRBV28
cdr3_aa: CASSLASGYSGANVLTF
cdr3_nt: TGTGCCAGCAGTTTGGCTAGCGGTTACTCTGGGGCCAACGTCCTGACTTTC

j_call: TRBJ2-3
cdr3_length: 16
clone_size: .
d_call: .
v_call: TRBV18
cdr3_aa: CASSPRRVLSTDTQYF
cdr3_nt: TGTGCCAGCTCACCAAGAAGGGTCCTAAGCACAGATACGCAGTATTTT

j_call: TRBJ2-5
cdr3_length: 13
clone_size: .
d_call: .
v_call: TRBV24-1
cdr3_aa: CATSGATWETQYF
cdr3_nt: TGTGCCACGTCAGGGGCCACATGGGAGACCCAGTACTTC

j_call: TRBJ1-2
cdr3_length: 15
clone_size: .
d_call: .
v_call: TRBV29-1
cdr3_aa: CSVEVPGTIAYGYTF
cdr3_nt: TGCAGCGTTGAAGTCCCCGGGACTATCGCTTATGGCTACACCTTC

j_call: TRBJ2-7
cdr3_length: 12
clone_size: few
d_call: .
v_call: TRBV5-1
cdr3_aa: CASSLGWAEQYF
cdr3_nt: TGCGCCAGCAGTCTAGGGTGGGCCGAGCAGTACTTC

j_call: TRBJ2-1
cdr3_length: 16
clone_size: once
d_call: .
v_call: TRBV5-8
cdr3_aa: CASGSGFRVSYNEQFF
cdr3_nt: TGTGCCAGCGGCTCCGGGTTCCGGGTCTCCTACAATGAGCAGTTCTTC

j_call: TRBJ2-1
cdr3_length: 17
clone_size: many
d_call: TRBD2
v_call: TRBV5-1
cdr3_aa: CASSWGLSGRSYNEQFF
cdr3_nt: TGCGCCAGCAGCTGGGGCCTTAGCGGGAGGAGCTACAATGAGCAGTTCTTC

j_call: TRBJ2-7
cdr3_length: 15
clone_size: few
d_call: TRBD1
v_call: TRBV24-1
cdr3_aa: CATSDHRGASYEQYF
cdr3_nt: TGTGCCACCAGTGACCACAGGGGTGCATCCTACGAGCAGTACTTC

j_call: TRBJ2-2
cdr3_length: 15
clone_size: many
d_call: .
v_call: TRBV27
cdr3_aa: CASSWGEVNTGELFF
cdr3_nt: TGTGCCAGCAGTTGGGGGGAGGTTAACACCGGGGAGCTGTTTTTT

j_call: TRBJ2-7
cdr3_length: 12
clone_size: few
d_call: .
v_call: TRBV28
cdr3_aa: CASTQLPYEQYF
cdr3_nt: TGTGCCAGCACACAGCTACCCTACGAGCAGTACTTC

j_call: TRBJ2-2
cdr3_length: 20
clone_size: .
d_call: .
v_call: TRBV12-3/TRBV12-4
cdr3_aa: CASSLQGGGLLYANTGELFF
cdr3_nt: TGTGCCAGCAGTTTACAGGGGGGAGGGTTACTTTACGCGAACACCGGGGAGCTGTTTTTT